This TCR beta chain was observed in a study of blood T cell repertoires in COVID-19. The overall study: Samples representing acute and convalescent COVID-19 were sourced from the United States, Italy and Spain. T cells, B-cell-depleted T cells, or PBMCs supplied cDNA or gDNA.

Two negative PCRs, clearance, or symptom resolution characterized the recovered Cohort 3 donors. In the original processing: Estimation of nucleated cell counts was performed using reference gene primer amplification. Sequencing was performed with immunoSEQ multiplex PCR; in TCRdb, only in-frame clones are kept and a portion is missing. That table gives V, J and clone size, and the DNA gave D and trimming. The repertoire holds some 400,000 clones, with 87% as singletons. Between the trimmed V and J ends, which lost 1 base and 5 bases, there was a span of 12 bases. CDR3 length: 15 residues. The germline V gene has CDR1 MGHRA and CDR2 YSYEKL.

The receptor was isolated from a man aged 30 to 39 who had recovered from COVID-19. The sample consisted of PBMCs or T cells enriched from blood (not recorded which). The chain carries TRBV4-1 and TRBJ1-5; D gene unclear. The CDR3 loop is CASSQVYSNDQPQHF. CDR3 in DNA: TGCGCCAGCAGCCAAGTGTACAGTAACGATCAGCCCCAGCATTTT.